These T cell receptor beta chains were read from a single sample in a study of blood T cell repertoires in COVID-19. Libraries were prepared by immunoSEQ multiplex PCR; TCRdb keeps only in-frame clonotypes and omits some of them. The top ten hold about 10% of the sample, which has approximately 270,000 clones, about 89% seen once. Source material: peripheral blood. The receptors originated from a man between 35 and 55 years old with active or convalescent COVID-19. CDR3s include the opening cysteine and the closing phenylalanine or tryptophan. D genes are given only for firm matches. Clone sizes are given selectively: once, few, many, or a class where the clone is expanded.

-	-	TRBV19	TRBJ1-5	CASSSGQDSNQPQHF	TGTGCCAGTAGTTCCGGACAAGATAGCAATCAGCCCCAGCATTTT
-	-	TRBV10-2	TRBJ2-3	CASSWVPREGAQYF	TGCGCCAGCAGCTGGGTCCCCAGGGAAGGTGCGCAGTATTTT
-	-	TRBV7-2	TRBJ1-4	CASSLGGGVGEKLFF	TGTGCCAGCAGCTTAGGGGGGGGAGTGGGCGAAAAACTGTTTTTT
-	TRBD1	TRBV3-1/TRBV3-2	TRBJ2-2	CASSQGTGAGELFF	TGTGCCAGCAGCCAAGGGACAGGGGCCGGGGAGCTGTTTTTT
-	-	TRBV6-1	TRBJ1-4	CASSERTGFYNEKLFF	TGTGCCAGCAGTGAACGAACAGGCTTTTATAATGAAAAACTGTTTTTT
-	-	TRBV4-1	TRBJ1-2	CASSQGLNGYTF	TGCGCCAGCAGCCAAGGACTAAATGGCTACACCTTC
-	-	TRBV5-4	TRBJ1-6	CASSSYDSGYNSPLHF	TGTGCCAGCAGCTCTTACGACAGCGGGTATAATTCACCCCTCCACTTT
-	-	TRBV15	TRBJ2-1	CATSRDEGSYNEQFF	TGTGCCACCAGCAGAGACGAGGGTTCCTACAATGAGCAGTTCTTC
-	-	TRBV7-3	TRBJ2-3	CASSLSLGVSTDTQYF	TGTGCCAGCAGCTTAAGCCTGGGAGTGAGCACAGATACGCAGTATTTT
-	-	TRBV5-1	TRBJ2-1	CASRLLSGVNEQFF	TGCGCCAGCAGGCTACTCAGTGGAGTTAATGAGCAGTTCTTC
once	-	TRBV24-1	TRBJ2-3	CATSDGQGYTDTQYF	TGTGCCACCAGTGATGGTCAGGGATACACAGATACGCAGTATTTT
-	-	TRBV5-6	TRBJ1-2	CASSSVTQGNYGYTF	TGTGCCAGCAGCTCAGTCACGCAGGGTAACTATGGCTACACCTTC
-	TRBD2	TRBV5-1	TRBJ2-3	CASSPLTQAGRSYTQYF	TGCGCCAGCAGCCCTCTAACCCAAGCGGGGCGGTCTTATACGCAGTATTTT
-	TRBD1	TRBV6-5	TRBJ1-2	CASSSRTGSNYGYTF	TGTGCCAGCAGTTCCCGGACAGGGAGTAACTATGGCTACACCTTC
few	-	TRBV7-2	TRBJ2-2	CASSPPATNTGELFF	TGTGCCAGCAGCCCGCCTGCTACGAACACCGGGGAGCTGTTTTTT
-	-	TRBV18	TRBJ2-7	CASSPPSRGDEQYF	TGTGCCAGCTCACCGCCGTCCCGAGGCGACGAGCAGTACTTC
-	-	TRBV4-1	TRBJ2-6	CASSTRGAGAGANVLTF	TGCGCCAGCAGCACCCGCGGGGCTGGGGCTGGGGCCAACGTCCTGACTTTC
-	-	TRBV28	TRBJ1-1	CASREAKTEAFF	TGTGCCAGCAGAGAGGCCAAGACTGAAGCTTTCTTT
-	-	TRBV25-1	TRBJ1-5	CASSANRDSNQPQHF	TGTGCCAGCAGTGCCAACAGGGATAGCAATCAGCCCCAGCATTTT
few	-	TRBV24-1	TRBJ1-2	CATSDLPGKLNYGYTF	TGTGCCACCAGTGATTTGCCAGGGAAACTTAACTATGGCTACACCTTC
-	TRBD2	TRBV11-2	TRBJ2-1	CASSLGSGGNEQFF	TGTGCCAGCAGCTTAGGGTCGGGGGGCAATGAGCAGTTCTTC
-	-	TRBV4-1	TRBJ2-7	CASSQSLAYEQYF	TGCGCCAGCAGCCAATCACTGGCCTACGAGCAGTACTTC
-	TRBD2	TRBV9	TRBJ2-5	CASSVGTGGPSGETQYF	TGTGCCAGCAGCGTTGGTACGGGAGGGCCCTCAGGAGAGACCCAGTACTTC
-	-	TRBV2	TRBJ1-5	CASSDGQGRDQPQHF	TGTGCCAGCAGTGATGGTCAGGGCCGTGATCAGCCCCAGCATTTT
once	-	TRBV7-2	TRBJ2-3	CASSSLGGGTDTQYF	TGTGCCAGCAGCTCCCTTGGCGGGGGCACAGATACGCAGTATTTT
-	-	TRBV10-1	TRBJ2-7	CASSEGTLTYEQYF	TGCGCCAGCAGTGAAGGGACACTAACCTACGAGCAGTACTTC
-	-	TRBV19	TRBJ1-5	CASSIKGRGSQPQHF	TGTGCCAGTAGTATAAAAGGAAGGGGGAGTCAGCCCCAGCATTTT
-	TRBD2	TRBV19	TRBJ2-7	CASSILAGGLYEQYF	TGTGCCAGTAGTATACTGGCGGGGGGCCTCTACGAGCAGTACTTC
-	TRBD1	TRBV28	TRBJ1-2	CASSDRVGGYTF	TGTGCCAGCAGTGACAGGGTTGGCGGCTACACCTTC
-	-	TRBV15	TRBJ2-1	CATSRTKSGASFADENEQFF	TGTGCCACCAGCAGAACAAAATCGGGCGCTAGCTTTGCCGATGAGAATGAGCAGTTCTTC
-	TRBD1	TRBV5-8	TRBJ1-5	CASSLKTGSHQPQHF	TGTGCCAGCAGCTTGAAGACAGGGTCGCATCAGCCCCAGCATTTT
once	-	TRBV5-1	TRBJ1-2	CASRGAGGYTF	TGCGCCAGCAGGGGCGCTGGTGGCTACACCTTC
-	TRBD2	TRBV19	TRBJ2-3	CASSDPLAGVNTDTQYF	TGTGCCAGTAGTGACCCTCTAGCGGGAGTAAACACAGATACGCAGTATTTT
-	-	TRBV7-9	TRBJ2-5	CASSRGVGGRTEETQYF	TGTGCCAGCAGCCGCGGGGTGGGGGGGCGGACGGAAGAGACCCAGTACTTC
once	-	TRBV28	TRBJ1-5	CASSPRAGARNQPQHF	TGTGCCAGCAGCCCCCGGGCAGGGGCACGCAATCAGCCCCAGCATTTT
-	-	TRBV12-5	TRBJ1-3	CASGLGGGNTIYF	TGTGCTAGTGGTTTGGGAGGAGGAAACACCATATATTTT
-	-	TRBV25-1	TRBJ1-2	CASRGGTHGYTF	TGTGCCAGCAGGGGCGGGACCCATGGCTACACCTTC
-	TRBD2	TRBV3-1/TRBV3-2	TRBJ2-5	CASSQPPGGRAGETQYF	TGTGCCAGCAGCCAACCACCTGGCGGGAGGGCCGGTGAGACCCAGTACTTC
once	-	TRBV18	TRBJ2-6	CASSPRADSGANVLTF	TGTGCCAGCTCACCACGAGCGGACTCTGGGGCCAACGTCCTGACTTTC
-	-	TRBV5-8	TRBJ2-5	CASSLGQVGETQYF	TGTGCCAGCAGCTTGGGACAGGTGGGAGAGACCCAGTACTTC
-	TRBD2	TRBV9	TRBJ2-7	CASSVEGSGNEQYF	TGTGCCAGCAGCGTAGAAGGTAGCGGGAACGAGCAGTACTTC
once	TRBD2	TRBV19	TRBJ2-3	CASSPSGRRDTQYF	TGTGCCAGTAGTCCTAGCGGGAGGAGGGATACGCAGTATTTT
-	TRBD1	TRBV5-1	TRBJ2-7	CASSSTGTAYEQYF	TGCGCCAGCAGCTCTACCGGGACAGCCTACGAGCAGTACTTC
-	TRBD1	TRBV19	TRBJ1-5	CASSFGTGSNQPQHF	TGTGCCAGTAGTTTCGGGACAGGTAGCAATCAGCCCCAGCATTTT